The rows below give T cell receptor beta chains drawn from one sample of a study of blood T cell repertoires in COVID-19. Sequencing used immunoSEQ multiplex PCR; TCRdb keeps in-frame clones, though not all of them. Counted here are about 42,000 clones, about 91% occurring once; the ten biggest clones make up 3.7%. What was sequenced was peripheral blood. These receptor sequences come from a human donor in a cohort sampled during active COVID-19. Both conserved end residues are part of each CDR3. The order of the fields is clone size, D gene, CDR3 length, V gene, J gene, CDR3 DNA, CDR3 protein. D genes are given only for firm matches. Where a row states a size, it is once, few, many or the class of an expanded clone; other rows omit it.

abundance: once; d_gene: .; len: 11; v_gene: TRBV7-9; j_gene: TRBJ1-1; CDR3nt: TGTGCCAGCAGCCTTTTCGAGGAAGCTTTCTTT; CDR3aa: CASSLFEEAFF
abundance: .; d_gene: TRBD1; len: 15; v_gene: TRBV25-1; j_gene: TRBJ1-6; CDR3nt: TGTGCCAGCAGTGAGGCAGGGGGCGAGGGATCACCCCTCCACTTT; CDR3aa: CASSEAGGEGSPLHF
abundance: once; d_gene: .; len: 14; v_gene: TRBV11-2; j_gene: TRBJ1-6; CDR3nt: TGTGCCAGCAGCTACAGGGTAGGCAATTCACCCCTCCACTTT; CDR3aa: CASSYRVGNSPLHF
abundance: .; d_gene: TRBD2; len: 19; v_gene: TRBV7-2; j_gene: TRBJ2-2; CDR3nt: TGTGCCAGCAGCTTAGCTGGCGCGGGAGGGCCCTTCGGGACCGGGGAGCTGTTTTTT; CDR3aa: CASSLAGAGGPFGTGELFF
abundance: .; d_gene: .; len: 18; v_gene: TRBV18; j_gene: TRBJ2-3; CDR3nt: TGTGCCAGCTCACCAGAAACAGGGCAAACCTATAGCACAGATACGCAGTATTTT; CDR3aa: CASSPETGQTYSTDTQYF
abundance: .; d_gene: .; len: 16; v_gene: TRBV21-1; j_gene: TRBJ1-2; CDR3nt: TGTGCCAGCAGCAAATTGGGCCAGGGGGGTAACTATGGCTACACCTTC; CDR3aa: CASSKLGQGGNYGYTF
abundance: .; d_gene: .; len: 15; v_gene: TRBV6-1; j_gene: TRBJ1-5; CDR3nt: TGTGCCAGCAGTGACGTTGAGGCCCGGTATCGGCCCCAGCATTTT; CDR3aa: CASSDVEARYRPQHF
abundance: few; d_gene: .; len: 13; v_gene: TRBV7-3; j_gene: TRBJ2-7; CDR3nt: TGTGCCAGCAGCCTTTTAGATACCTACGAGCAGTACTTC; CDR3aa: CASSLLDTYEQYF
abundance: .; d_gene: .; len: 13; v_gene: TRBV7-2; j_gene: TRBJ2-2; CDR3nt: TGTGCCAGCAGCTTAACGGGCACCGGGGAGCTGTTTTTT; CDR3aa: CASSLTGTGELFF
abundance: .; d_gene: TRBD1; len: 16; v_gene: TRBV28; j_gene: TRBJ2-7; CDR3nt: TGTGCCAGCAGTTTTGGCCCACGGGACAGCTCCTACGAGCAGTACTTC; CDR3aa: CASSFGPRDSSYEQYF
abundance: .; d_gene: TRBD2; len: 15; v_gene: TRBV16; j_gene: TRBJ2-1; CDR3nt: TGTGCCAGCAGCCCTTATTCAGCGGGAGGAAATGAGCAGTTCTTC; CDR3aa: CASSPYSAGGNEQFF